Below, 18 T cell receptor beta chains from the same sample are listed, as sequenced in a study of control samples from healthy donors and cancer patients. The table came from immunoSEQ multiplex PCR; TCRdb's copy has only in-frame clones and leaves some out. The table lists some 56,000 clones, over 85% of them singletons, with 2.4% in the top ten. Sequenced sample: blood. These receptors were taken from a man aged 25 to 40 in good health.

V gene TRBV7-9 combines with J gene TRBJ1-2; D not certain. Germline V lookup: CDR1 SEHNR, CDR2 FQNEAQ (reference sequence). This CDR3 contains 13 residues. Trimming shortened V by 1 base and J by 0 bases, and 3 bases separated the two germline ends. The CDR3 DNA sequence: TGTGCCAGCAGCTTAGTAGCTAACTATGGCTACACCTTC. It specifies CASSLVANYGYTF.

The chain links TRBV9 to TRBJ2-2; tentative D call: TRBD2 (5 bases). From germline, CDR1 is SGDLS and CDR2 YYNGEE. Trimming removed 5 bases at V and 0 bases at J, with 17 bases between. This CDR3 is 17 amino acids long. CDR3: CASSESRSEANTGELFF. For the CDR3, the DNA is TGTGCCAGCAGTGAGTCCCGTAGCGAGGCGAACACCGGGGAGCTGTTTTTT.

The CDR3 nucleotides are TGTGCCAGCAGTGGGAAAGGGGGATCACCCCTCCACTTT. Translation: CASSGKGGSPLHF. The J gene is TRBJ1-6, the V gene TRBV27; D possibly corresponds to TRBD1 (6 bases). The CDR3 is made up of 13 amino acids. CDR1 is MNHEY, CDR2 SMNVEV, per germline (reference sequence). V shed 5 bases and J shed 10 bases, with 12 bases lying between them.

The genes are TRBV19 and TRBJ2-7, with D perhaps assigned TRBD1 or TRBD2 (5 bases each). The CDR3 loop spans 14 amino acids. Germline V gives CDR1 LNHDA, CDR2 SQIVND (reference sequence). The V and J ends lost 2 bases and 7 bases respectively, with 15 bases between them. Written as DNA, the CDR3 is TGTGCCAGTAGTATATCAAACAGGCGCGGGGAGCAGTACTTC. It is translated as CASSISNRRGEQYF.

The J gene is TRBJ1-2, the V gene TRBV3-1 (or the pseudogene TRBV3-2), with D hard to call. V was clipped by 0 bases and J by 5 bases, with 7 bases between them. CDR1 LGHDT and CDR2 YNNKEL come from the germline V gene (reference sequence). The CDR3 spans 13 residues. The CDR3: CASSQDTYYGYTF. In nucleotides, the CDR3 is TGTGCCAGCAGCCAAGATACCTATTATGGCTACACCTTC.

V is TRBV6-5 and J is TRBJ2-2, with D possibly matching TRBD2 (5 bases). The length of the CDR3 is 15 residues. Between the trimmed V and J ends, which lost 7 bases and 0 bases, there was a span of 12 bases. Germline-derived CDR1 and CDR2 are MNHEY and SVGAGI. For the CDR3, the DNA is TGTGCCAGCAAGAGGGCAGGCCCGAACACCGGGGAGCTGTTTTTT. Its translation is CASKRAGPNTGELFF.

This chain uses TRBV10-3 with TRBJ2-1, with 14 bases aligning to TRBD2. Germline lookup yields CDR1 ENHRY and CDR2 SYGVKD. With V trimmed by 2 bases and J by 8 bases, 8 bases remained unmatched. The CDR3 has 17 amino acids. The CDR3 DNA is TGTGCCATCAGTGAGCCTTCCGGGACTAGCGGGAGCCATGAGCAGTTCTTC. The encoded protein is CAISEPSGTSGSHEQFF.

V gene TRBV4-3 combines with J gene TRBJ2-7; 8 nucleotides line up with TRBD1. CDR1 is LGHNA, CDR2 YSLEER, per germline. The trim removed 0 bases at V and 3 bases at J, leaving 13 bases unmatched. The CDR3 consists of 18 residues. Here the CDR3 DNA reads TGCGCCAGCAGCCAAGACTTACTTAGGACAGGGCTGTTCTACGAGCAGTACTTC. Translated: CASSQDLLRTGLFYEQYF.

This clone was picked up one time. The rearrangement uses TRBV14 and TRBJ2-1, with 8 positions matching TRBD2. The CDR3 length is 12 residues. Germline CDR1 and CDR2: SGHDN and FVKESK. The V and J ends lost 4 bases and 13 bases, in that order; junction bases with no gene match: 6. CDR3 sequence: CASSLPGLAQFF. The CDR3 nucleotides are TGTGCCAGCAGCCTGCCCGGACTAGCTCAGTTCTTC.

The CDR3 region is CASSARQGLNTEAFF. CDR3 nucleotides: TGTGCCAGCAGCGCCAGACAGGGGCTAAACACTGAAGCTTTCTTT. V is TRBV9 and J is TRBJ1-1, with 8 bases matching TRBD1. The ends lost 3 bases at V and 2 bases at J; junction bases unmatched: 6. This CDR3 has 15 amino acids. Germline CDR1 SGDLS, CDR2 YYNGEE. The whole variable domain, remainder taken from reference TRBV9 and TRBJ1-1, is DSGVTQTPKHLITATGQRVTLRCSPRSGDLSVYWYQQSLDQGLQFLIQYYNGEERAKGNILERFSAQQFPDLHSELNLSSLELGDSALYFCASSARQGLNTEAFFGQGTRLTVV.

This clone was detected only once. The chain links TRBV30 to TRBJ2-3; 9 positions agree with TRBD2. The CDR3 contains 14 residues. The germline V gene has CDR1 GTSNPN and CDR2 SVGIG (reference sequence). V was clipped by 5 bases and J by 2 bases; unmatched bases: 5. CDR3 amino acids: CAWRLAANTDTQYF. For the CDR3, the DNA is TGTGCCTGGCGACTAGCGGCGAACACAGATACGCAGTATTTT.

The DNA for the CDR3 is TGTGCCAGCAGCGTACAAAACACCGGGGAGCTGTTTTTT. Translating it yields CASSVQNTGELFF. The chain has TRBV6-4 and TRBJ2-2; no firm D call. The CDR3 runs 13 residues. The germline CDR1 and CDR2 sequences are MRHNA and SNTAGT. Deletions cut 6 bases from V and 2 bases from J, with 7 bases between.

The chain carries TRBV29-1 and TRBJ2-7; D is possibly TRBD1 (5 bases). The CDR3 length is 17 residues. The germline V and J ends were trimmed by 1 base and 3 bases, with 22 bases remaining between them. The V gene's germline CDR1 is SQVTM and CDR2 ANQGSEA. CDR3 coding DNA: TGCAGCGTTGAAGGCACAACGGACATTTACGACGGCTACGAGCAGTACTTC. This encodes CSVEGTTDIYDGYEQYF.

This sequence joins TRBV6-1 and TRBJ2-7; tentatively, D is TRBD1 (6 bases). Trimming removed 3 bases from V and 3 bases from J, with 12 bases in between. CDR1 and CDR2 from the germline V gene are MNHNS and SASEGT. The CDR3 is 14 amino acids. The CDR3 nucleotides read TGTGCCAGCAGTGAGGACAGCACTTACTACGAGCAGTACTTC. Translated, it gives CASSEDSTYYEQYF.

The chain combines TRBV21-1 with TRBJ2-1; whether TRBD2, the table's D call, matches the DNA was not checked. TRBV21-1 is a pseudogene locus. This CDR3 contains 22 residues. The chain's CDR3 is CASSNENGASGRGESSYNEQFF. CDR3 nucleotide sequence: TGTGCCAGCAGCAACGAGAATGGGGCTAGCGGGAGAGGGGAGAGCTCCTACAATGAGCAGTTCTTC.

In the case of this clone: Other DNA sequences from this sample encode an identical CDR3 as well. V usage is TRBV6-2 or TRBV6-3 and J usage is TRBJ2-1; D call uncertain. The CDR3 loop spans 11 amino acids. The V end lost 3 bases, the J end lost 7 bases, and 4 bases lay between the germline ends. From germline, CDR1 is MNHEY and CDR2 SVGEGT. CDR3 protein: CASSYRNEQFF. The CDR3 nucleotides are TGTGCCAGCAGTTATAGAAATGAGCAGTTCTTC.

DNA of the CDR3: TGTGCCAGCAGCCGGTGGCCGGGACAGGGGGCGTCCTACGAGCAGTACTTC. It encodes CASSRWPGQGASYEQYF. This chain joins TRBV5-5 and TRBJ2-7; 12 bases match TRBD1. Looked up from germline, CDR1 is SGHKS and CDR2 is YYEKEE (reference sequence). The CDR3 consists of 17 residues. Trimming took 4 bases from V and 1 from J; bases not matched to a gene: 9. Combining the CDR3 with reference TRBV5-5 and TRBJ2-7 gives the whole variable domain DAGVTQSPTHLIKTRGQQVTLRCSPISGHKSVSWYQQVLGQGPQFIFQYYEKEERGRGNFPDRFSARQFPNYSSELNVNALLLGDSALYLCASSRWPGQGASYEQYFGPGTRLTVT.

This clone was observed once. The rearrangement joins TRBV10-3 to TRBJ2-3; 9 positions match TRBD1. V was pared by 6 bases and J by 4 bases, with 5 bases of the junction left unmatched. CDR1 is ENHRY, CDR2 SYGVKD, per germline. The CDR3 has 14 residues. The CDR3 bases are TGTGCCATCAGCCCGGGACAGGGTTCAGATACGCAGTATTTT. Its protein is CAISPGQGSDTQYF.